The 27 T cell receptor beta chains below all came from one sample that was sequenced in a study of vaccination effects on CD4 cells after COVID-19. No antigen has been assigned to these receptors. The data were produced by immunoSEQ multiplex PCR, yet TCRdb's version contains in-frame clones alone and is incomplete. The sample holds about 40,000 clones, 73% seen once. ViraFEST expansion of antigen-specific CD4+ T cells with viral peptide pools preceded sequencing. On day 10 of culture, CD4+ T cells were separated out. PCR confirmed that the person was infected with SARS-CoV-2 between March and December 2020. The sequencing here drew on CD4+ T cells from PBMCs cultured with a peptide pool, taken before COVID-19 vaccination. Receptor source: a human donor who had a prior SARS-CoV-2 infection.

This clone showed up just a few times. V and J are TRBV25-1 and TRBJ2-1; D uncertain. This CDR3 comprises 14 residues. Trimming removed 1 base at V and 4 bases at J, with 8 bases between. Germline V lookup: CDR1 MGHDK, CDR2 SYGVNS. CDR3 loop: CASSESPEYNEQFF. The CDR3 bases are TGTGCCAGCAGTGAATCCCCGGAGTACAATGAGCAGTTCTTC.

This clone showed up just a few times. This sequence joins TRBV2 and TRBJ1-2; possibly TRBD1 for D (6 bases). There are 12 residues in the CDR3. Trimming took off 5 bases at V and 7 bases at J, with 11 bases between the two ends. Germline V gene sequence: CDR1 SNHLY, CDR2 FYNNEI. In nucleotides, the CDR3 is TGTGCCAGCAGTCAGGCAGGGGTTGGCTACACCTTC. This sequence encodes CASSQAGVGYTF.

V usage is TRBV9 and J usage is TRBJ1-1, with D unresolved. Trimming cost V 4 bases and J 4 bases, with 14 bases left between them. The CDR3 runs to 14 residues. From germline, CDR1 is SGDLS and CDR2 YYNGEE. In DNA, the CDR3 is TGTGCCAGCAGCACCCAGGCCCTGAGCACTGAAGCTTTCTTT. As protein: CASSTQALSTEAFF.

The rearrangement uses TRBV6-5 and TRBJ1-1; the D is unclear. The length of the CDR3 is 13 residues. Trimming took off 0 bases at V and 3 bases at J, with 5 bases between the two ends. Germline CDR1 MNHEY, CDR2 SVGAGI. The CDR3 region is CASSYSWDTEAFF. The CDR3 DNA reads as TGTGCCAGCAGTTACTCCTGGGACACTGAAGCTTTCTTT.

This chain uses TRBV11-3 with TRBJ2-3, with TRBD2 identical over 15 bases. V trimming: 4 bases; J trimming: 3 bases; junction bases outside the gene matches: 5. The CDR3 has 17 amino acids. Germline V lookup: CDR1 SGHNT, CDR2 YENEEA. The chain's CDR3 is CASSSPGTSGRTDTQYF. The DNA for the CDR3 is TGTGCCAGCAGCTCGCCCGGGACTAGCGGGAGGACAGATACGCAGTATTTT.

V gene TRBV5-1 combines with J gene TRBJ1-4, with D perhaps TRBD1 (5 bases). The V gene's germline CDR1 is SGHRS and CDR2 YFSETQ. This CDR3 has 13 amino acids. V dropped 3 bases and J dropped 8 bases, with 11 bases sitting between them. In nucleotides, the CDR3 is TGCGCCAGCAGCTACGGGACTGGAGAAAAACTGTTTTTT. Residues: CASSYGTGEKLFF.

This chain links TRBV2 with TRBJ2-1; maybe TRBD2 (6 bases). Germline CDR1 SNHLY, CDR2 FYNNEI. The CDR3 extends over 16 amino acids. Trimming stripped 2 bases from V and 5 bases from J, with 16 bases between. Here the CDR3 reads CASSEYESGEDNEQFF. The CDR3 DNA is TGTGCCAGCAGTGAATACGAATCGGGGGAGGACAATGAGCAGTTCTTC.

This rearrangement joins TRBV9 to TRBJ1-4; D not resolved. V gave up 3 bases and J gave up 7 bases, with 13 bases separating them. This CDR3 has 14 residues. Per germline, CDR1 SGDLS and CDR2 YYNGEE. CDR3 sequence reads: CASSGHGEREKLFF. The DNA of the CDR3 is TGTGCCAGCAGCGGACACGGGGAGCGTGAAAAACTGTTTTTT.

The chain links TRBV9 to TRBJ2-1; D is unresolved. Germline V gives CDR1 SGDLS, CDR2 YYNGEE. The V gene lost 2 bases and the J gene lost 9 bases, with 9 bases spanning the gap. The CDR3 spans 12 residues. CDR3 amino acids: CASSVGPGEQFF. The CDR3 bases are TGTGCCAGCAGCGTTGGCCCGGGTGAGCAGTTCTTC.

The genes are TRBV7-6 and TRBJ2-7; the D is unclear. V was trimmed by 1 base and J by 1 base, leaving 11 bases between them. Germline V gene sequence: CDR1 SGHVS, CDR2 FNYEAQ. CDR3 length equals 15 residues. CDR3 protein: CASSLDSWGSYEQYF. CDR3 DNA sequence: TGTGCCAGCAGCTTAGATAGCTGGGGTTCCTACGAGCAGTACTTC.

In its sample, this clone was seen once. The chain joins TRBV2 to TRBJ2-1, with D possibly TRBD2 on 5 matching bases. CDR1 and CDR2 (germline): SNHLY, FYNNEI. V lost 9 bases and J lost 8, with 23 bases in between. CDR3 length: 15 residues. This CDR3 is CASLALDGSGDEQFF. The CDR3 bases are TGTGCCAGTCTCGCCCTTGATGGGAGCGGAGATGAGCAGTTCTTC.

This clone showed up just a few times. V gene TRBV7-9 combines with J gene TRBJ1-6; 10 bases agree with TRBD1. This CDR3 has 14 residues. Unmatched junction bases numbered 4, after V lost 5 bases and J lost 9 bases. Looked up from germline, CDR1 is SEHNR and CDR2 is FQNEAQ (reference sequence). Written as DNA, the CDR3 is TGTGCCAGCAGCACCGGGACAGGGGTTTCACCCCTCCACTTT. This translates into CASSTGTGVSPLHF.

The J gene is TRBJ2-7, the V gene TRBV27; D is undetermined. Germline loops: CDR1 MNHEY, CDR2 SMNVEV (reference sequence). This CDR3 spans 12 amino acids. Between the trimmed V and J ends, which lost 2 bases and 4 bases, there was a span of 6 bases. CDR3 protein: CASSLRGYEQYF. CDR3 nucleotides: TGTGCCAGCAGTTTAAGAGGTTACGAGCAGTACTTC.

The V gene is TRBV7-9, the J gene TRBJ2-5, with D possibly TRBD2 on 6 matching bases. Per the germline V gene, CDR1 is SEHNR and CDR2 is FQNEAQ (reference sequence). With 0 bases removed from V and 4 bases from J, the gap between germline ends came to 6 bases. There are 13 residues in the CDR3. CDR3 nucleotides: TGTGCCAGCAGCTTAGCGGGGGGAGAGACCCAGTACTTC. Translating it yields CASSLAGGETQYF.

CDR3 bases: TGTGCCAGCAGCTTATGGGCTAGCGGTCAAGAGACCCAGTACTTC. This translates into CASSLWASGQETQYF. The J gene is TRBJ2-5, the V gene TRBV11-2; 7 bases are a match to TRBD2. Germline V gene data show CDR1 as SGHAT and CDR2 as FQNNGV. Trimming cost V 2 bases and J 2 bases; bases outside gene matches: 5. The CDR3 is 15 amino acids.

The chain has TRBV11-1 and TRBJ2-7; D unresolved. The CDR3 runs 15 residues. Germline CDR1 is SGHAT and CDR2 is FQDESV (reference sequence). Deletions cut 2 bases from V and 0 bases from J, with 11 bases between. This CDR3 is CASSLSPVSSYEQYF. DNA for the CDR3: TGTGCCAGCAGCTTATCTCCGGTAAGCTCCTACGAGCAGTACTTC. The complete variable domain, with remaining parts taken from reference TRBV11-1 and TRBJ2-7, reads EAEVAQSPRYKITEKSQAVAFWCDPISGHATLYWYRQILGQGPELLVQFQDESVVDDSQLPKDRFSAERLKGVDSTLKIQPAELGDSAMYLCASSLSPVSSYEQYFGPGTRLTVT.

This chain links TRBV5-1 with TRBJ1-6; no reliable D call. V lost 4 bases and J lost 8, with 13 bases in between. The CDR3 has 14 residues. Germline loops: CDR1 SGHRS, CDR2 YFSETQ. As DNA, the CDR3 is TGCGCCAGCAGCCACGGGTCAACTGATTCACCCCTCCACTTT. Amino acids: CASSHGSTDSPLHF.

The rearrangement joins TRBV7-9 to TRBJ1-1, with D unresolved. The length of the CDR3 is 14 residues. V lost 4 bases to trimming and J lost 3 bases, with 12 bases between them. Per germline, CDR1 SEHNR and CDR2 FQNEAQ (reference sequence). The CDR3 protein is CASSSPGDHTEAFF. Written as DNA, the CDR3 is TGTGCCAGCAGCTCCCCGGGAGATCACACTGAAGCTTTCTTT.

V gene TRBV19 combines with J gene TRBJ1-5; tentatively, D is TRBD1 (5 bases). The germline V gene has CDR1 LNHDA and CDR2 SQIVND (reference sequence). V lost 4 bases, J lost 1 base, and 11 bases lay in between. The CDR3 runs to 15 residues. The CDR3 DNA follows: TGTGCCAGTAGTAAGTGGGGGGGGAGCAATCAGCCCCAGCATTTT. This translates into CASSKWGGSNQPQHF.

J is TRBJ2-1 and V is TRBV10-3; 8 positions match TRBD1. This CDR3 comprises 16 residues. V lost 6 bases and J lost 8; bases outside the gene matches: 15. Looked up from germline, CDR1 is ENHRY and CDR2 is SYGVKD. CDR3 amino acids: CAISQDPGQVRDEQFF. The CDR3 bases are TGTGCCATCAGCCAAGACCCGGGACAGGTCCGCGATGAGCAGTTCTTC.

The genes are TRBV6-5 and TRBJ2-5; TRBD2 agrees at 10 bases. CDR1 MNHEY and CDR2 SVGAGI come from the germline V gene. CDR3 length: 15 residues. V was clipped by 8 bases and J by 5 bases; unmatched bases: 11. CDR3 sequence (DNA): TGTGCCAGCCATAACAGCGGGGGGGCGGAGGAGACCCAGTACTTC. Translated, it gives CASHNSGGAEETQYF.

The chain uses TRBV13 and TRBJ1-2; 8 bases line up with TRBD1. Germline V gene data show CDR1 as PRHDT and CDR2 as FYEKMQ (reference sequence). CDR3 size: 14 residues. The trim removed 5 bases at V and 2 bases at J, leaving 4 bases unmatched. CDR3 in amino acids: CASSPDRGNYGYTF. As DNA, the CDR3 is TGTGCCAGCAGCCCAGACAGGGGCAACTATGGCTACACCTTC.

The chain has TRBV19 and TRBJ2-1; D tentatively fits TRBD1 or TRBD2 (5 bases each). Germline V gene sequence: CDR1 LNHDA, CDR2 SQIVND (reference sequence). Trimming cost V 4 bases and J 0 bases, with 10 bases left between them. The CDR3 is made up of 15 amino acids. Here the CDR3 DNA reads TGTGCCAGTAGTAGAGGGGCAGGCTCCTACAATGAGCAGTTCTTC. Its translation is CASSRGAGSYNEQFF. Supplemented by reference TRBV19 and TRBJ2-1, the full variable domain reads DGGITQSPKYLFRKEGQNVTLSCEQNLNHDAMYWYRQDPGQGLRLIYYSQIVNDFQKGDIAEGYSVSREKKESFPLTVTSAQKNPTAFYLCASSRGAGSYNEQFFGPGTRLTVL.

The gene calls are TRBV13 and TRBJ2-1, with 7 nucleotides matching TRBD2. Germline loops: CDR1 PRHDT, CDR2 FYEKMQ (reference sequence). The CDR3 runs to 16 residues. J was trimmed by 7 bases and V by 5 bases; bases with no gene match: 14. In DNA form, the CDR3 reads TGTGCCAGCAGCCCATCTAGCGGACAAGGAGGGAATGAGCAGTTCTTC. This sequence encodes CASSPSSGQGGNEQFF.

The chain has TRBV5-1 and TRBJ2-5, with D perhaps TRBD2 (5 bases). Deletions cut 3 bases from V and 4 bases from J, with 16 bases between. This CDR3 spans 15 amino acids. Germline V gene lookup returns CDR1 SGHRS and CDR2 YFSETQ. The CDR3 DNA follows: TGCGCCAGCAGCTCCGCTGCGGGTGCCCCAGAGACCCAGTACTTC. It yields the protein CASSSAAGAPETQYF.

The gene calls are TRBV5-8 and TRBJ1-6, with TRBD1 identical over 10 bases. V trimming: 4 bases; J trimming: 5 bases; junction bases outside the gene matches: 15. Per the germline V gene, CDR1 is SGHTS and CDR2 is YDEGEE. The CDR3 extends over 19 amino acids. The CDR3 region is CASSPQRPGQGRNNSPLHF. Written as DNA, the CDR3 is TGTGCCAGCAGCCCCCAACGACCGGGACAGGGGAGGAATAATTCACCCCTCCACTTT.

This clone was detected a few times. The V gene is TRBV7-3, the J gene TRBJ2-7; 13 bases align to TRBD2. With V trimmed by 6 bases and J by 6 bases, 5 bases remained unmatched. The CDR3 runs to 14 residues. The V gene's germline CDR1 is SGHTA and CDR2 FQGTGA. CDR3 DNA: TGTGCCAGCAGTCGGACTAGCGGGAGTAGCGAGCAGTACTTC. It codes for CASSRTSGSSEQYF.